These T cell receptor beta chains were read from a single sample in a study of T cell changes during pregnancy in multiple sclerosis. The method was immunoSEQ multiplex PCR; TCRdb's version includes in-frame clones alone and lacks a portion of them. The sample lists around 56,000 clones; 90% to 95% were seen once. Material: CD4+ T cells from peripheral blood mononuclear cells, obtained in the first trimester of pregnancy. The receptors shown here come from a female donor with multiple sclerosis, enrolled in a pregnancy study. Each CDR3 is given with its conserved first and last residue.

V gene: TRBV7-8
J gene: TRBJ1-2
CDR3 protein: CASSSFSDTNGYTF

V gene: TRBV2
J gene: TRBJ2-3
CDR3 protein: CASKRTNGGTQYF

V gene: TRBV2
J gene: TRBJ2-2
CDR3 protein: CATTRWGGNTGELFF

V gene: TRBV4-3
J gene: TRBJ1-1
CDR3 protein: CASSRGTGGFTEAFF

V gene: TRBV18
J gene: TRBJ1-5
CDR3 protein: CASSPATGGNQPQHF

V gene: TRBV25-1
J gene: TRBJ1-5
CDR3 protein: CASSDGTGWTQPQHF

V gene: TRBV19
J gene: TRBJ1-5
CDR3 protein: CASSIMGQGGFGQPQHF

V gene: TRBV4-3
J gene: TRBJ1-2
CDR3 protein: CASSPSYGENYGYTF

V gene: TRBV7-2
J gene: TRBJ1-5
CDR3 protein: CASSFSQGQPQHF

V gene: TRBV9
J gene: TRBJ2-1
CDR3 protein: CASSVGQGANEQFF

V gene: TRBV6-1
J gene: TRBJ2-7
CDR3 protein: CASSAWPYEQYF

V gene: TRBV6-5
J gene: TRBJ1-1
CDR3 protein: CASSYSPDSIAFF